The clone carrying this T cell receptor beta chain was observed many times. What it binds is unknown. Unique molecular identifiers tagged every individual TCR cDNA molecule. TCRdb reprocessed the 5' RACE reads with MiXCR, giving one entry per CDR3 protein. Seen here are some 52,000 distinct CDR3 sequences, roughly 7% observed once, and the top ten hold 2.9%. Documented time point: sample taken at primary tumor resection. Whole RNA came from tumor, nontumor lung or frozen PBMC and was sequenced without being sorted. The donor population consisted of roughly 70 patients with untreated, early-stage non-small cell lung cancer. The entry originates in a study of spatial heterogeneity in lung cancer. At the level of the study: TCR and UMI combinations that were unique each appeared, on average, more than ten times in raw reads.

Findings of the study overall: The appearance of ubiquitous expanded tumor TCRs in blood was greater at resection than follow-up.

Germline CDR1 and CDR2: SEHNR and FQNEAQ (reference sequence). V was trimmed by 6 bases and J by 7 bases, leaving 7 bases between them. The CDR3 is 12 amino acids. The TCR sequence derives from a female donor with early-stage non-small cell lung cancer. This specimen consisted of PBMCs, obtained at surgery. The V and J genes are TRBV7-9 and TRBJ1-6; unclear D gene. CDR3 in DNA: TGTGCCAGCAGTAGACGGAATTCACCCCTCCACTTT. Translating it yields CASSRRNSPLHF. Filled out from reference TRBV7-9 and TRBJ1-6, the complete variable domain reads DTGVSQNPRHKITKRGQNVTFRCDPISEHNRLYWYRQTLGQGPEFLTYFQNEAQLEKSRLLSDRFSAERPKGSFSTLEIQRTEQGDSAMYLCASSRRNSPLHFGNGTRLTVT.